Here is one TCR beta chain with its context. Sample time point: newly diagnosed GD, antithyroid drugs for less than 3 months. The TCR library was made from RNA that had been extracted from PBMCs in TRIzol. V lost 0 bases and J 4 bases, leaving 10 bases between the germline ends. The CDR3 covers 15 residues. Looked up from germline, CDR1 is LGHDT and CDR2 is YNNKEL (reference sequence). The data derive from a study of regulatory T cells in long-lasting Graves disease. Arm-PCR of CDR3 regions and iRepertoire HTBI primers were the basis on which TCR beta libraries were built. TCRdb reprocessed the multiplex PCR reads with MiXCR, giving one entry per CDR3 protein. The table includes 400,000 to 550,000 distinct CDR3 sequences, about a sixth detected once. The data also belong to a second study, concerning T cells in Graves' hyperthyroidism and ophthalmopathy. That report adds: A model of 13 V-J features distinguished ophthalmopathy from stable hyperthyroidism.

The TCR originated in a young woman with Graves disease. The sample was peripheral blood mononuclear cells (PBMCs), taken at new diagnosis, from a patient treated with antithyroid drugs. V gene TRBV3-1 combines with J gene TRBJ1-5; D gene ambiguous. CDR3 nucleotide sequence: TGTGCCAGCAGCCAAGATCGGGCGCCGAATCAGCCCCAGCATTTT. Amino acids: CASSQDRAPNQPQHF.